This is a list of T cell receptor beta chains from one sample in a study of blood T cell repertoires in COVID-19. Sequencing was performed with immunoSEQ multiplex PCR; in TCRdb, only in-frame clones are kept and a portion is missing. The profile shows about 210,000 clones, roughly nine tenths of them singletons. The sequenced material came from peripheral blood. These receptor sequences come from a man in his forties with acute or convalescent COVID-19. Both conserved end residues are part of each CDR3. Fields, in order: V gene, clone size, D gene, CDR3 length, J gene, CDR3 protein, CDR3 DNA. A D gene is named only where the DNA matches it firmly. A row's size may be missing; if present it is once, few, many or a size class.

>TRBV6-2/TRBV6-3|-|-|16|TRBJ2-6
CASSVKGVAGANVLTF
TGTGCCAGCAGCGTTAAAGGGGTAGCTGGGGCCAACGTCCTGACTTTC
>TRBV29-1|-|-|11|TRBJ2-2
CSVPRAGELFF
TGCAGCGTCCCCAGGGCCGGGGAGCTGTTTTTT
>TRBV6-1|-|-|13|TRBJ1-2
CASSEWAIYGYTF
TGTGCCAGCAGTGAGTGGGCGATCTATGGCTACACCTTC
>TRBV24-1|-|TRBD1|13|TRBJ2-7
CATSEGTGREQYF
TGTGCCACCAGTGAGGGGACAGGTCGCGAGCAGTACTTC
>TRBV19|-|TRBD1|15|TRBJ2-1
CASSSRDRRIDEQFF
TGTGCCAGTAGTTCCCGGGACAGGAGGATCGATGAGCAGTTCTTC
>TRBV7-2|few|-|14|TRBJ1-1
CASSKDRRNTEAFF
TGTGCCAGCAGTAAGGACAGACGGAACACTGAAGCTTTCTTT
>TRBV28|-|-|21|TRBJ2-7
CASSSGEVGTALSRHTYEQYF
TGTGCCAGCAGTTCTGGGGAGGTAGGGACAGCACTATCTAGGCATACCTACGAGCAGTACTTC
>TRBV10-3|few|-|14|TRBJ1-1
CAISDQAGNTEAFF
TGTGCCATCAGTGATCAGGCCGGGAACACTGAAGCTTTCTTT
>TRBV5-1|-|TRBD2|17|TRBJ2-2
CASSPGTSGTHTGELFF
TGCGCCAGCAGCCCAGGGACTAGCGGGACGCATACCGGGGAGCTGTTTTTT
>TRBV3-1/TRBV3-2|-|TRBD1|14|TRBJ2-2
CASSPGTGFGELFF
TGTGCCAGCAGTCCGGGGACAGGGTTCGGGGAGCTGTTTTTT
>TRBV27|-|-|15|TRBJ1-3
CASSSRGPSGNTIYF
TGTGCCAGCAGTTCCAGGGGACCCTCTGGAAACACCATATATTTT
>TRBV7-2|-|TRBD2|16|TRBJ2-3
CASSLAGTSGTDTQYF
TGTGCCAGCAGCTTAGCCGGGACTAGCGGCACAGATACGCAGTATTTT
>TRBV12-3/TRBV12-4|-|TRBD2|12|TRBJ2-1
CASRARLAEQFF
TGTGCCAGCAGAGCCAGACTAGCTGAGCAGTTCTTC
>TRBV27|-|-|11|TRBJ1-2
CASSSSRGYTF
TGTGCCAGCAGTTCGTCTAGGGGCTACACCTTC
>TRBV7-6|-|-|13|TRBJ1-1
CASSLTGQNEAFF
TGTGCCAGCAGCCTAACCGGACAGAATGAAGCTTTCTTT
>TRBV4-2|-|-|15|TRBJ1-6
CASSKSRSYNSPLHF
TGTGCCAGCAGTAAGAGCAGGTCATATAATTCACCCCTCCACTTT
>TRBV28|-|-|15|TRBJ1-2
CASSWLLGQGGGYTF
TGTGCCAGCAGTTGGCTTCTGGGCCAGGGAGGGGGCTACACCTTC
>TRBV14|-|-|14|TRBJ2-1
CASSHPSSYNEQFF
TGTGCCAGCAGCCATCCGAGCTCCTACAATGAGCAGTTCTTC
>TRBV3-1/TRBV3-2|-|-|13|TRBJ2-7
CASSQAISYEQYF
TGTGCCAGCAGCCAAGCAATCTCCTACGAGCAGTACTTC
>TRBV6-2/TRBV6-3|-|TRBD2|14|TRBJ2-7
CASSLGTSVWEQYF
TGTGCCAGCAGTTTAGGGACTAGCGTCTGGGAGCAGTACTTC
>TRBV2|-|TRBD1|15|TRBJ1-5
CASSWEQGAGQPQHF
TGTGCCAGCAGTTGGGAACAGGGGGCAGGGCAGCCCCAGCATTTT
>TRBV2|-|TRBD1|16|TRBJ2-1
CASILLGQRFASEQFF
TGTGCCAGCATCCTCCTGGGACAGAGGTTCGCTAGCGAGCAGTTCTTC
>TRBV29-1|-|TRBD1|12|TRBJ2-7
CSVEGQGLVQYF
TGCAGCGTTGAAGGACAGGGGTTGGTGCAGTACTTC
>TRBV6-5|-|TRBD1|14|TRBJ2-7
CASSPQGAWYEQYF
TGTGCCAGCAGTCCCCAGGGGGCCTGGTACGAGCAGTACTTC
>TRBV19|-|-|13|TRBJ2-1
CASSIVQGNEQFF
TGTGCCAGTAGTATAGTGCAGGGTAATGAGCAGTTCTTC
>TRBV7-2|-|TRBD1|15|TRBJ2-7
CASSRPGQGLYEQYF
TGTGCCAGCAGCCGCCCCGGACAGGGGTTGTACGAGCAGTACTTC
>TRBV7-3|-|TRBD1|10|TRBJ1-2
CASGLDRQTF
TGTGCCAGCGGACTGGACAGGCAAACCTTC
>TRBV11-2|-|TRBD1|15|TRBJ2-7
CASSTGTGGSYEQYF
TGTGCCAGCAGTACCGGGACAGGGGGCTCCTACGAGCAGTACTTC
>TRBV9|-|TRBD1|16|TRBJ2-2
CASSVEAGGFTGELFF
TGTGCCAGCAGCGTAGAGGCAGGGGGATTCACCGGGGAGCTGTTTTTT
>TRBV7-9|-|TRBD1|14|TRBJ2-7
CASSNGQGKGEQYF
TGTGCCAGCAGCAACGGACAGGGTAAAGGCGAGCAGTACTTC
>TRBV13|-|TRBD2|15|TRBJ2-5
CASSFERGYQETQYF
TGTGCCAGCAGCTTTGAGCGGGGGTACCAAGAGACCCAGTACTTC
>TRBV6-1|-|-|14|TRBJ2-7
CASSEQTVSYEQYF
TGTGCCAGCAGTGAACAGACTGTCTCCTACGAGCAGTACTTC
>TRBV15|-|TRBD2|13|TRBJ2-7
CATSRAGGVEQYF
TGTGCCACCAGCAGAGCTGGGGGGGTCGAGCAGTACTTC
>TRBV14|-|-|15|TRBJ2-7
CASSGGRPGVREQYF
TGTGCCAGCAGCGGCGGACGGCCCGGGGTTCGTGAGCAGTACTTC
>TRBV30|-|TRBD1|13|TRBJ1-5
CAWSTRGDQPQHF
TGTGCCTGGAGTACCAGGGGGGATCAGCCCCAGCATTTT
>TRBV5-8|-|TRBD2|17|TRBJ2-6
CASSLRGDSSGANVLTF
TGTGCCAGCAGCCTCCGGGGGGACTCATCTGGGGCCAACGTCCTGACTTTC
>TRBV3-1/TRBV3-2|-|-|13|TRBJ1-1
CASSQEERTEAFF
TGTGCCAGCAGCCAAGAAGAGAGGACTGAAGCTTTCTTT